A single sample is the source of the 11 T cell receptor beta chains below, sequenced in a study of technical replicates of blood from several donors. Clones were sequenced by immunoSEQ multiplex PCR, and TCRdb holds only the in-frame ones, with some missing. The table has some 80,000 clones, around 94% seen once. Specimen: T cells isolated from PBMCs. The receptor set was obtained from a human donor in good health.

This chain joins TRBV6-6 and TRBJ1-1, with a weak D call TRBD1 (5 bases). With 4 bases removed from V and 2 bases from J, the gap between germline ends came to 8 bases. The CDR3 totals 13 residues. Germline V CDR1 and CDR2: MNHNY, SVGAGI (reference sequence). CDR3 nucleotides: TGTGCCAGCAGTTCCGGGGGAAACACTGAAGCTTTCTTT. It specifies CASSSGGNTEAFF.

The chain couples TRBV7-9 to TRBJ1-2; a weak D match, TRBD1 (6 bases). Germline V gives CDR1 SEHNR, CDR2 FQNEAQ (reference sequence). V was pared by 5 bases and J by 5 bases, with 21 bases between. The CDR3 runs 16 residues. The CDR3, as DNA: TGTGCCAGCAGCCCGGATTCCGGGACAAACAGTTATGGCTACACCTTC. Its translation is CASSPDSGTNSYGYTF. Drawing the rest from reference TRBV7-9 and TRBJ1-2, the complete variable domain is DTGVSQNPRHKITKRGQNVTFRCDPISEHNRLYWYRQTLGQGPEFLTYFQNEAQLEKSRLLSDRFSAERPKGSFSTLEIQRTEQGDSAMYLCASSPDSGTNSYGYTFGSGTRLTVV.

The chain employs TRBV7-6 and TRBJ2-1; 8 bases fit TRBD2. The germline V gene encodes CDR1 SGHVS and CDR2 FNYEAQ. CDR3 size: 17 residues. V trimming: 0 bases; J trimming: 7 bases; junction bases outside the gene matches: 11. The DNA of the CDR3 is TGTGCCAGCAGCTTAGCACTGGGGAGCGGGAGTACGAATGAGCAGTTCTTC. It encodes CASSLALGSGSTNEQFF.

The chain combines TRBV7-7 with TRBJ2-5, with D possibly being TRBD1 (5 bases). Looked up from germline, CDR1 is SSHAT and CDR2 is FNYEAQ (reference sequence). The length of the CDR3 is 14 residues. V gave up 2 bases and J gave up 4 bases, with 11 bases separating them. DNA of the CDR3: TGTGCCAGCAGCTTAAGGCAGGGCGGAGAGACCCAGTACTTC. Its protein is CASSLRQGGETQYF.

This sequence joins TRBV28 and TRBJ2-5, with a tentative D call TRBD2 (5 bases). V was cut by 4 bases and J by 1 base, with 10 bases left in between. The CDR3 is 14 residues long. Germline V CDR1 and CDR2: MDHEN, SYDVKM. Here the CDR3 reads CASSSFRGQETQYF. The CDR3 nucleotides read TGTGCCAGCAGTTCTTTTCGGGGCCAAGAGACCCAGTACTTC.

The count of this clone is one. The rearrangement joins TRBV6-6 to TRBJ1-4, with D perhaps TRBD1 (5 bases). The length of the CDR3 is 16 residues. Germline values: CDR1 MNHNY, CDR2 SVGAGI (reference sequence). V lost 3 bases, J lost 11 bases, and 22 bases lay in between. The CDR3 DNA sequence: TGTGCCAGCAGTTATCAGCCGATCGGACAACCCCCTAAACTGTTTTTT. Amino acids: CASSYQPIGQPPKLFF.

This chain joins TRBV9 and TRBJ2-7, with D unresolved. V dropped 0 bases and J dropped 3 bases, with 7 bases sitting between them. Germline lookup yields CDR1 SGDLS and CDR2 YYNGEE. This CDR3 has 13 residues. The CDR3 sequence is CASSVGLNYEQYF. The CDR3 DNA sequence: TGTGCCAGCAGCGTAGGACTGAACTACGAGCAGTACTTC.

In nucleotides, the CDR3 is TGTGCCAGCAGTTACGCGGGCGGGGGGCAAGAGACCCAGTACTTC. It specifies CASSYAGGGQETQYF. The chain has TRBV6-5 and TRBJ2-5, with 8 bases lining up with TRBD2. CDR3 size: 15 residues. Germline CDR1 is MNHEY and CDR2 is SVGAGI. Trimming at V came to 2 bases and at J to 2 bases, leaving 4 bases not matched to a gene.

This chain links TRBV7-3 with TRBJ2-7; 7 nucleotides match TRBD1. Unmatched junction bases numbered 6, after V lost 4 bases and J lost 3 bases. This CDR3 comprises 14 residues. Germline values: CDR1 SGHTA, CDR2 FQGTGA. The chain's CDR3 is CASSSQGYSYEQYF. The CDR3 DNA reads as TGTGCCAGCAGCTCACAGGGGTATAGCTACGAGCAGTACTTC.

CDR3 nucleotides: TGTGCCAGCTCACCGGGACAAGACAATCAGCCCCAGCATTTT. Its protein is CASSPGQDNQPQHF. The chain employs TRBV18 and TRBJ1-5, with D possibly being TRBD1 (6 bases). The CDR3 has 14 amino acids. Germline CDR1 is KGHSH and CDR2 is LQKENI. V lost 3 bases and J 3 bases, leaving 9 bases between the germline ends.

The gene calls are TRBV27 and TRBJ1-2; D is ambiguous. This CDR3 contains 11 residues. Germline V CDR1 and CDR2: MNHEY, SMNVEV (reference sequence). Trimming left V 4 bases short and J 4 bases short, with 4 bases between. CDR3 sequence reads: CASSSGYGYTF. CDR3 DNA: TGTGCCAGCAGTTCGGGCTATGGCTACACCTTC.